This T cell receptor (beta chain) was documented in a study of blood T cell repertoires in COVID-19. The germline V gene encodes CDR1 SEHNR and CDR2 FQNEAQ (reference sequence). Losses at the gene ends were 7 bases for V and 6 bases for J; bases not matched to a gene: 10. The CDR3 totals 14 residues. A Seattle source enrolled patients during active infection and followed them longitudinally. As handled by the study authors: Amplified reference gene primers provided the basis for estimating nucleated cell counts. Sequencing was performed with immunoSEQ multiplex PCR; in TCRdb, only in-frame clones are kept and a portion is missing. D and trimming come from the DNA, and the V and J calls and clone size come from that table. The profile shows 150,000 to 200,000 clones, less than 90% of them singletons.

The origin of this receptor is an older woman with COVID-19, enrolled during active disease. Material for sequencing was peripheral blood. The chain recombines TRBV7-9 with TRBJ1-2, with 8 positions matching TRBD1. CDR3 DNA: TGTGCCAGCACCCTAGCAGGGACAGGAAATGGCTACACCTTC. Translation gives CASTLAGTGNGYTF.